The text below deals with one T cell receptor beta chain. This entry belongs to a study of blood T cell repertoires in COVID-19. Study-wide background: COVID-19 samples, acute and convalescent, were from the United States, Italy and Spain.

Clinical histories supplied by participants themselves formed the basis of cohort assignment. Cohort 3 donors counted as recovered after two negative PCRs, clearance, or resolved symptoms. Assay used: immunoSEQ multiplex PCR; TCRdb lists only in-frame clones, some missing. The table has some 320,000 clones, about nine tenths seen once; the top ten hold roughly 2.5%. The sequence came from a man aged 55 to 69 who had recovered from COVID-19. The material sequenced was PBMCs or T cells enriched from blood (not recorded which).

CDR3 amino acids: CAWSVVAGGDGYTF. The CDR3 DNA reads TGTGCCTGGAGTGTCGTGGCAGGGGGCGATGGCTACACCTTC. The V and J genes are TRBV30 and TRBJ1-2; 8 bases fit TRBD1. The junction had 6 bases not matched to a gene; V was cut back by 0 bases and J by 6 bases. The germline V gene has CDR1 GTSNPN and CDR2 SVGIG (reference sequence). The CDR3 contains 14 residues.